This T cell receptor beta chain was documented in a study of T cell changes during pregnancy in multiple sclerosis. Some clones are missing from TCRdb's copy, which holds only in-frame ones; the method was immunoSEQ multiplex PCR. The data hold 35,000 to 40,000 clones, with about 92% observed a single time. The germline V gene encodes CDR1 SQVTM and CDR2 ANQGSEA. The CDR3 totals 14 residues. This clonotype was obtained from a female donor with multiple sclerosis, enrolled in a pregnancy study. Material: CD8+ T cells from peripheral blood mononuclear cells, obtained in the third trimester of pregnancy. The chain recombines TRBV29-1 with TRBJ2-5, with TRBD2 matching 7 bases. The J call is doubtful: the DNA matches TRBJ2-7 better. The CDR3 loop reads CSVCLAESSYEQYF. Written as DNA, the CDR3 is TGCAGCGTATGTCTAGCGGAAAGCTCCTACGAGCAGTACTTC.